This T cell receptor beta chain was recovered during a study of T cells in Graves' hyperthyroidism and ophthalmopathy. CDR3 length: 8 residues. The V gene's germline CDR1 is SEHNR and CDR2 FQNEAQ (reference sequence). Exclusion of patients followed from uncontrolled infection, other autoimmune disease, pregnancy or lactation. It was RNA transcripts that yielded the amplified TCR beta CDR3 regions. HTBI primers were used for first-round RT-PCR of the TCR CDR3. TCRdb re-analysed the multiplex PCR reads in MiXCR, keeping a single row per CDR3 protein. The sample records roughly 710,000 distinct CDR3 sequences, under 45% being singletons. With regard to this clonotype: This may arise from a read error, as a much more abundant clone is one base away.

The sequencing input was blood. This receptor was identified in a woman in her forties with Graves' hyperthyroidism. The V call is TRBV7-9, the J call TRBJ2-5; D gene unclear. The DNA of the CDR3 is TGTGTCAGCAGCTTGAATCTCTTC. This translates into CVSSLNLF.